This entry lists 25 T cell receptor beta chains sequenced from one sample in a study of shared T cell receptors in the human thymus (dated by TCRdb to 2020 to 2022). Receptor libraries were prepared by the immunoSEQ multiplex PCR assay. The table was pulled from immuneACCESS by TCRdb, which kept in-frame rearrangements only. Such tables lose some clones; where checked, under half of the loss comes from unresolved V genes, and the rest has no known cause. Within this sample are hundreds of thousands of clones, with more than 75% of them counted one time only. Roughly 0.0094% of the sample is held by the ten biggest clonotypes. The same data also went into a second study, on human thymus T cells.

The sample comprised thymocytes. The receptors here all came from a boy under three years old with a congenital heart defect. Donor details come from another sample of the same person, matched by shared clones.

The chain has TRBV4-3 and TRBJ2-3, with TRBD2 identical over 9 bases. The CDR3 has 20 residues. With 0 bases clipped from V and 6 bases from J, the junction kept 19 bases outside the gene matches. Germline V gene lookup returns CDR1 LGHNA and CDR2 YSLEER. DNA for the CDR3: TGCGCCAGCAGCCAAGATCCCCCTCCCAGATCGAGCGGGGGGTGGGATACGCAGTATTTT. Amino acid sequence: CASSQDPPPRSSGGWDTQYF.

This clone came up a few times. The V and J genes are TRBV11-2 and TRBJ2-5; maybe TRBD1 (5 bases). The V end was cut by 0 bases, the J end by 5 bases, with 10 bases between. Per germline, CDR1 SGHAT and CDR2 FQNNGV. This CDR3 comprises 14 residues. DNA of the CDR3: TGTGCCAGCAGCTTAGAGTCCCACAGGGAGACCCAGTACTTC. This codes for CASSLESHRETQYF.

In this sample, this clone turned up once. The V gene is TRBV28, the J gene TRBJ2-1; 11 nucleotides align to TRBD2. Germline V gives CDR1 MDHEN, CDR2 SYDVKM. The CDR3 is made up of 15 amino acids. The trim removed 4 bases at V and 4 bases at J, leaving 3 bases unmatched. The chain's CDR3 is CASSSGLAAYNEQFF. The CDR3 DNA reads as TGTGCCAGCAGTTCGGGACTAGCGGCTTACAATGAGCAGTTCTTC.

The chain employs TRBV5-6 and TRBJ2-1, with TRBD2 as a possible D gene (6 bases). V shed 5 bases and J shed 10 bases, with 16 bases lying between them. Germline assignment: CDR1 SGHDT and CDR2 YYEEEE. The CDR3 runs to 13 residues. DNA of the CDR3: TGTGCCAGCAGACCGCCGGGAGTAGGGGAGCAGTTCTTC. Protein product: CASRPPGVGEQFF.

The V gene is TRBV28, the J gene TRBJ1-1; 8 bases fit TRBD1. V shed 6 bases, J shed 0 bases, and the junction held 9 bases outside the gene matches. CDR3 length: 16 residues. In germline, CDR1 is MDHEN, CDR2 SYDVKM. The CDR3 sequence: CASRPPGGVMNTEAFF. As DNA, the CDR3 is TGTGCCAGCAGGCCCCCAGGGGGCGTGATGAACACTGAAGCTTTCTTT.

V and J are TRBV6-6 and TRBJ1-2; possible D gene TRBD1, 5 bases. Germline-derived CDR1 and CDR2 are MNHNY and SVGAGI (reference sequence). The CDR3 has 13 amino acids. V was cut by 2 bases and J by 2 bases, with 6 bases left in between. The CDR3 here is CASSYGGNYGYTF. The CDR3 region has the DNA TGTGCCAGCAGTTACGGGGGGAACTATGGCTACACCTTC.

The chain joins TRBV6-1 to TRBJ2-7; 9 positions match TRBD1. CDR1 is MNHNS, CDR2 SASEGT, per germline. This CDR3 comprises 15 residues. The V gene end was trimmed by 9 bases and the J gene end by 3 bases; junction bases not matched to a gene: 12. The chain's CDR3 is CASLEGDRVFYEQYF. The DNA of the CDR3 is TGTGCCAGTCTAGAAGGGGACAGGGTGTTCTACGAGCAGTACTTC.

This clone was seen just once. The chain carries TRBV5-8 and TRBJ1-2; the D gene is possibly TRBD1 (6 bases). Germline CDR1 and CDR2: SGHTS and YDEGEE. This CDR3 comprises 12 residues. Between the trimmed V and J ends, which lost 5 bases and 5 bases, there was a span of 10 bases. Written as DNA, the CDR3 is TGTGCCAGCAGGGCAGGGGAGTATGGCTACACCTTC. Translated: CASRAGEYGYTF. Full variable domain (remainder filled in from reference TRBV5-8 and TRBJ1-2): EAGVTQSPTHLIKTRGQQATLRCSPISGHTSVYWYQQALGLGLQFLLWYDEGEERNRGNFPPRFSGRQFPNYSSELNVNALELEDSALYLCASRAGEYGYTFGSGTRLTVV.

Notes on this clone: Other DNA variants within this sample encode the same CDR3. This rearrangement joins TRBV5-6 to TRBJ1-1; D is ambiguous. Germline V gene sequence: CDR1 SGHDT, CDR2 YYEEEE. The CDR3 has 12 amino acids. V lost 0 bases and J lost 3, with 3 bases in between. The CDR3 DNA is TGTGCCAGCAGCTTGGGAGACACTGAAGCTTTCTTT. Its translation: CASSLGDTEAFF.

The chain recombines TRBV10-2 with TRBJ2-1; the D gene is possibly TRBD2 (5 bases). Germline V gives CDR1 WSHSY, CDR2 SAAADI. V lost 3 bases to trimming and J lost 8 bases, with 17 bases between them. CDR3 length: 15 residues. CDR3 in amino acids: CASSDVRRGPDEQFF. DNA of the CDR3: TGCGCCAGCAGTGATGTGAGGCGAGGGCCCGATGAGCAGTTCTTC.

V usage is TRBV6-1 and J usage is TRBJ2-4; D is unresolved. Trimming pared 4 bases from V and 6 bases from J, leaving 10 bases between. CDR1 is MNHNS, CDR2 SASEGT, per germline. The CDR3 loop spans 13 amino acids. CDR3: CASSALGPNIQYF. The CDR3 DNA sequence: TGTGCCAGCAGTGCTCTAGGTCCAAACATTCAGTACTTC.

The chain carries TRBV5-1 and TRBJ2-7; weak D call: TRBD1 (6 bases). CDR3 length: 14 residues. V lost 1 base, J lost 5 bases, and 13 bases lay in between. Germline-derived CDR1 and CDR2 are SGHRS and YFSETQ. CDR3 sequence: CASSLTGSKNEQYF. The DNA of the CDR3 is TGCGCCAGCAGCTTGACAGGGTCGAAGAACGAGCAGTACTTC.

The V gene is TRBV9, the J gene TRBJ2-2; weak D call: TRBD1 (6 bases). CDR3 length equals 20 residues. Trimming removed 0 bases at V and 4 bases at J, with 25 bases between. The germline gives CDR1 SGDLS, CDR2 YYNGEE. CDR3 residues: CASSVGIRLSRDTRTGELFF. In nucleotides, the CDR3 is TGTGCCAGCAGCGTAGGTATTCGCCTCTCCCGGGACACCCGCACCGGGGAGCTGTTTTTT.

V is TRBV19 and J is TRBJ2-1; the D gene is possibly TRBD2 (6 bases). This CDR3 spans 16 amino acids. CDR1 is LNHDA and CDR2 is SQIVND in the germline V gene (reference sequence). V was shortened by 1 base and J by 2 bases, with 12 bases between the two germline ends. As DNA, the CDR3 is TGTGCCAGTAGTATAGGTGCGGGACGGGCCTACAATGAGCAGTTCTTC. Residues: CASSIGAGRAYNEQFF.

The gene calls are TRBV5-1 and TRBJ2-7, with D tentatively TRBD1 (6 bases). The CDR3 covers 16 residues. Germline CDR1 reads SGHRS; CDR2 reads YFSETQ. V lost 0 bases, J lost 2 bases, and 15 bases lay in between. CDR3 nucleotide sequence: TGCGCCAGCAGCTTGGCCGGGGATCCAGGGGCCTACGAGCAGTACTTC. It encodes CASSLAGDPGAYEQYF. The whole variable domain, filled in from reference TRBV5-1 and TRBJ2-7, reads KAGVTQTPRYLIKTRGQQVTLSCSPISGHRSVSWYQQTPGQGLQFLFEYFSETQRNKGNFPGRFSGRQFSNSRSEMNVSTLELGDSALYLCASSLAGDPGAYEQYFGPGTRLTVT.

V is TRBV7-2 and J is TRBJ2-5; TRBD2 might be the D (5 bases). V dropped 1 base and J dropped 3 bases, with 9 bases sitting between them. This CDR3 contains 14 residues. CDR1 and CDR2 from the germline V gene are SGHTA and FQGNSA. CDR3 sequence reads: CASSLGTREETQYF. The DNA of the CDR3 is TGTGCCAGCAGCTTAGGAACTAGGGAAGAGACCCAGTACTTC.

This clone has just a few counts. This chain links TRBV19 with TRBJ2-6; D uncertain. The CDR3 extends over 15 amino acids. V lost 5 bases to trimming and J lost 0 bases, with 8 bases between them. Germline V gives CDR1 LNHDA, CDR2 SQIVND (reference sequence). The DNA for the CDR3 is TGTGCCAGTAGTTCCGGGTCCTCTGGGGCCAACGTCCTGACTTTC. This translates into CASSSGSSGANVLTF.

This chain uses TRBV27 with TRBJ2-5; D not certain. The CDR3 loop spans 14 amino acids. Germline V gene sequence: CDR1 MNHEY, CDR2 SMNVEV (reference sequence). V was shortened by 5 bases and J by 1 base, with 11 bases between the two germline ends. Here the CDR3 reads CASSPLPGQETQYF. In DNA form, the CDR3 reads TGTGCCAGCAGTCCCCTGCCGGGCCAAGAGACCCAGTACTTC.

This clone was detected once. The rearrangement joins TRBV30 to TRBJ1-6; D ambiguous. The CDR3 sequence is 13 residues long. CDR1 is GTSNPN and CDR2 is SVGIG in the germline V gene (reference sequence). Trimming shortened V by 4 bases and J by 6 bases, and 10 bases separated the two germline ends. The CDR3 DNA reads as TGTGCCTGGATGAGCAGGTCTAATTCACCCCTCCACTTT. The encoded protein is CAWMSRSNSPLHF.

V gene TRBV14 combines with J gene TRBJ2-3; TRBD2 agrees at 13 bases. Germline CDR1 reads SGHDN; CDR2 reads FVKESK. The CDR3 length is 17 residues. Losses at the gene ends were 5 bases for V and 0 bases for J; bases not matched to a gene: 5. The CDR3 sequence: CASSFGLAGDSTDTQYF. The CDR3 DNA follows: TGTGCCAGCAGCTTTGGACTAGCGGGAGATAGCACAGATACGCAGTATTTT.

The rearrangement uses TRBV5-1 and TRBJ1-1; D is unclear. CDR1 and CDR2 (germline): SGHRS, YFSETQ. Trimming took 1 base from V and 2 from J, leaving 9 bases between them. CDR3 length equals 14 residues. The CDR3 DNA follows: TGCGCCAGCAGCTTGTTTTCAGTTAACACTGAAGCTTTCTTT. Translation gives CASSLFSVNTEAFF.

This sequence joins TRBV27 and TRBJ2-3; no clear D. Trimming stripped 3 bases from V and 2 bases from J, with 12 bases between. There are 15 residues in the CDR3. Per germline, CDR1 MNHEY and CDR2 SMNVEV (reference sequence). The CDR3 region has the DNA TGTGCCAGCAGTTTTGGAGTACTCTACACAGATACGCAGTATTTT. It is translated as CASSFGVLYTDTQYF.

The rearrangement links TRBV4-1 to TRBJ2-3; 7 nucleotides align to TRBD2. This CDR3 has 16 residues. Germline CDR1 MGHRA, CDR2 YSYEKL. The trim removed 0 bases at V and 4 bases at J, leaving 7 bases unmatched. The CDR3, as DNA: TGCGCCAGCAGCCAAGATGGCGGGAGTGGGGCAGATACGCAGTATTTT. Translation: CASSQDGGSGADTQYF.

As to this clone: The same CDR3 arises from other DNA sequences in this sample as well. This chain links TRBV5-1 with TRBJ2-7; D is unresolved. This CDR3 comprises 14 residues. Per the germline V gene, CDR1 is SGHRS and CDR2 is YFSETQ. The V and J ends lost 0 bases and 0 bases respectively, with 7 bases between them. The CDR3 DNA is TGCGCCAGCAGCTTGGGGGCCGGCTCCTACGAGCAGTACTTC. It is translated as CASSLGAGSYEQYF. Full variable domain (outside the CDR3, taken from reference TRBV5-1 and TRBJ2-7): KAGVTQTPRYLIKTRGQQVTLSCSPISGHRSVSWYQQTPGQGLQFLFEYFSETQRNKGNFPGRFSGRQFSNSRSEMNVSTLELGDSALYLCASSLGAGSYEQYFGPGTRLTVT.

This clone appeared a few times. This chain links TRBV27 with TRBJ1-1; 8 positions agree with TRBD1. Per the germline V gene, CDR1 is MNHEY and CDR2 is SMNVEV (reference sequence). V shed 6 bases and J 1 base; nucleotides not matched to a gene: 7. The CDR3 sequence is 15 residues long. CDR3 coding DNA: TGTGCCAGCAGCCCAACTGGACAGGGGAACACTGAAGCTTTCTTT. Amino acid sequence: CASSPTGQGNTEAFF.